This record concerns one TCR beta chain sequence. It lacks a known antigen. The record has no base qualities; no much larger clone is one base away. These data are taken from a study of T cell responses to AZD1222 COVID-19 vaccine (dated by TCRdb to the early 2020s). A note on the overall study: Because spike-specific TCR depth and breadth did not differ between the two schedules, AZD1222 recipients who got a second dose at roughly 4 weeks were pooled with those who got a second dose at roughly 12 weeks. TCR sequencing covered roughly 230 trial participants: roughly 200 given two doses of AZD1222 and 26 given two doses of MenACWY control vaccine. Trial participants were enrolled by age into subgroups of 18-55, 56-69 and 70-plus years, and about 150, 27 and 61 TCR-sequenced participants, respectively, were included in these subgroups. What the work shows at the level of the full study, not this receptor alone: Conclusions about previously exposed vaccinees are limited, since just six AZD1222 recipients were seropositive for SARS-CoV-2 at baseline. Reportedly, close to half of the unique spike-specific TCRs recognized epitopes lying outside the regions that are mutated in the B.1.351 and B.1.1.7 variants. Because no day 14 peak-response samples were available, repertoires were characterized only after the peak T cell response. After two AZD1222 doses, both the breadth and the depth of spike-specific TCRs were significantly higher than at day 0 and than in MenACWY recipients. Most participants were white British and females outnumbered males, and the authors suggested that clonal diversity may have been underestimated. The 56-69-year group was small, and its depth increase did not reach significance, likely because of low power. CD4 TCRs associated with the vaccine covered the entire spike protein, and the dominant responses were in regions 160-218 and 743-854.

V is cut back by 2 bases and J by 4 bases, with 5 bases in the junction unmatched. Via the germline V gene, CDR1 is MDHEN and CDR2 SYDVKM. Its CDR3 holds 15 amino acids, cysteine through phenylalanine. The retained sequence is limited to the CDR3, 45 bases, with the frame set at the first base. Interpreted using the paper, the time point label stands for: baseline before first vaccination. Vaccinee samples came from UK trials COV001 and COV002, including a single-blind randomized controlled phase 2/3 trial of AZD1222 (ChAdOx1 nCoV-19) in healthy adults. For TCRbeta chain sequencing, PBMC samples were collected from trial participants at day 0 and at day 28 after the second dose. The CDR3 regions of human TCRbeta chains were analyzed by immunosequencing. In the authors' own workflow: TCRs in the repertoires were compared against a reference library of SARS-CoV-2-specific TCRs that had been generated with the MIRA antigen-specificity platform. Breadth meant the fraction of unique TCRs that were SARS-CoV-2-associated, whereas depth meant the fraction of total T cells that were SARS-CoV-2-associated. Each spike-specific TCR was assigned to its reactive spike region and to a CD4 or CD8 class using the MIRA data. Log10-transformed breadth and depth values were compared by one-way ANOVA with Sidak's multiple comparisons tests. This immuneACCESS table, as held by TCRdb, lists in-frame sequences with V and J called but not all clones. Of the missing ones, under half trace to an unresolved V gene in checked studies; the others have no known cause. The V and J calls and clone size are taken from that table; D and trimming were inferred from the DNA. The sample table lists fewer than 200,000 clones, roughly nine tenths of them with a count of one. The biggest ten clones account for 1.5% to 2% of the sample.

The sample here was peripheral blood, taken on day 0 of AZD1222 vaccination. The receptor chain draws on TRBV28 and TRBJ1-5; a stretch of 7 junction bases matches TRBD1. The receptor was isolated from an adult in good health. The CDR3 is CASSLGTVTNQPQHF. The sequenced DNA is TGTGCCAGCAGTTTAGGGACAGTGACTAATCAGCCCCAGCATTTT. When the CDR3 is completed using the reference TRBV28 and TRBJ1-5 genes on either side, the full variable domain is DVKVTQSSRYLVKRTGEKVFLECVQDMDHENMFWYRQDPGLGLRLIYFSYDVKMKEKGDIPEGYSVSREKKERFSLILESASTNQTSMYLCASSLGTVTNQPQHFGDGTRLSIL.